These 9 T cell receptor beta chains were all obtained from the same sample, sequenced in a study of blood T cell repertoires in COVID-19. TCRdb keeps only in-frame clones here, not all; method: immunoSEQ multiplex PCR. Altogether roughly 280,000 clones are present, 85% to 95% being singletons, with the ten largest covering roughly 2.9%. Sequenced input: PBMCs or T cells enriched from blood (not recorded which). Receptor source: a man aged 40-49 years who had been exposed to COVID-19.

The chain combines TRBV9 with TRBJ2-7; 8 nucleotides align to TRBD2. The CDR3 spans 21 residues. Germline lookup yields CDR1 SGDLS and CDR2 YYNGEE. J lost 4 bases, V lost 0 bases, and 24 bases had no gene match. The CDR3 sequence: CASSVATRGLASIRRVYEQYF. The CDR3 DNA follows: TGTGCCAGCAGCGTAGCTACAAGAGGACTAGCTTCAATAAGAAGGGTATACGAGCAGTACTTC.

The V and J genes are TRBV7-9 and TRBJ1-1, with TRBD1 identical over 7 bases. The CDR3 is made up of 15 amino acids. J gave up 0 bases and V 5 bases, and 6 bases lay outside the gene matches. CDR1 and CDR2 from the germline V gene are SEHNR and FQNEAQ (reference sequence). In DNA form, the CDR3 reads TGTGCCAGCAGCCATACAGGGACAGTGAACACTGAAGCTTTCTTT. Translated, it gives CASSHTGTVNTEAFF.

This clone has just a few counts. This sequence joins TRBV27 and TRBJ1-5; TRBD1 matches 9 bases. From germline, CDR1 is MNHEY and CDR2 SMNVEV (reference sequence). The V and J ends lost 5 bases and 6 bases, in that order; junction bases with no gene match: 8. The CDR3 spans 15 residues. The CDR3 DNA reads TGTGCCAGCAGTACCGGACAGGGGCTGGGTCAGCCCCAGCATTTT. Translated, it gives CASSTGQGLGQPQHF.

This clone was seen only a few times. V gene TRBV3-1 (or the pseudogene TRBV3-2) combines with J gene TRBJ2-7, with TRBD1 matching 7 bases. Trimming took 4 bases from V and 3 from J; bases not matched to a gene: 3. This CDR3 has 13 residues. Germline V CDR1 and CDR2: LGHDT, YNNKEL (reference sequence). CDR3 sequence: CASSLDRDYEQYF. DNA of the CDR3: TGTGCCAGCAGCCTTGACAGGGACTACGAGCAGTACTTC.

This clone appeared a few times. V gene TRBV16 combines with J gene TRBJ2-7; possibly TRBD1 for D (6 bases). V was cut by 4 bases and J by 6 bases, with 10 bases left in between. The CDR3 totals 12 residues. Germline V lookup: CDR1 KGHSY, CDR2 FQNENV. The CDR3 DNA is TGTGCCAGCAGCCGCACAGGGAGCGAGCAGTACTTC. Residues: CASSRTGSEQYF.

The chain employs TRBV16 and TRBJ1-1; D not resolved. CDR1 and CDR2 (germline): KGHSY, FQNENV. CDR3 length: 15 amino acids. V was pared by 0 bases and J by 1 base, with 9 bases between. This chain's CDR3 is CASSQSRAANTEAFF. The CDR3 DNA is TGTGCCAGCAGCCAATCGAGGGCAGCGAACACTGAAGCTTTCTTT.

The CDR3 DNA is TGTGCCAGCAGCCAAGCATCCGTCCGGACTAATGAAAAACTGTTTTTT. Residues: CASSQASVRTNEKLFF. The gene calls are TRBV3-1 (or the pseudogene TRBV3-2) and TRBJ1-4; no definite D call. Germline CDR1 is LGHDT and CDR2 is YNNKEL (reference sequence). V lost 1 base, J lost 2 bases, and 11 bases lay in between. The CDR3 loop spans 16 amino acids.

The DNA of the CDR3 is TGCGCCAGCAGGGACAGGGAACTAGGACTAGCGGGAGGGACTAGCACAGATACGCAGTATTTT. Amino acids: CASRDRELGLAGGTSTDTQYF. The gene calls are TRBV5-1 and TRBJ2-3; 15 nucleotides line up with TRBD2. This CDR3 spans 21 amino acids. Unmatched junction bases numbered 16, after V lost 5 bases and J lost 0 bases. CDR1 and CDR2 from the germline V gene are SGHRS and YFSETQ. Full variable domain (remainder filled in from reference TRBV5-1 and TRBJ2-3): KAGVTQTPRYLIKTRGQQVTLSCSPISGHRSVSWYQQTPGQGLQFLFEYFSETQRNKGNFPGRFSGRQFSNSRSEMNVSTLELGDSALYLCASRDRELGLAGGTSTDTQYFGPGTRLTVL.

The chain couples TRBV24-1 to TRBJ2-1; D possibly corresponds to TRBD2 (5 bases). V was shortened by 1 base and J by 7 bases, with 13 bases between the two germline ends. This CDR3 has 15 residues. CDR1 KGHDR and CDR2 SFDVKD come from the germline V gene. CDR3 in amino acids: CATSDFSGKANEQFF. In DNA form, the CDR3 reads TGTGCCACCAGTGATTTCTCGGGGAAAGCAAATGAGCAGTTCTTC.